Listed here is a single T cell receptor beta chain. This entry comes from a study of metastatic and nonmetastatic thyroid tumors. Study summary: Blood and tumor or nodule tissue repertoires from malignant and benign thyroid patients were compared.

Per the original data handling: Clinicopathological groups supplied CDR3 differences that were used to build a distant-metastasis classifier for papillary thyroid cancer. TCRdb re-clonotyped the PCR reads through MiXCR. For this entry, the V and J calls and clone size follow TCRdb and not the study's own pipeline. The table records roughly 30,000 clones, around 20% of them present only once. The CDR3 contains 15 residues. Deletions cut 3 bases from V and 5 bases from J, with 14 bases between. Patients underwent thyroid surgery, and none had received any treatment before it. Sequenced: blood. The TCR sequence derives from a female donor with papillary thyroid cancer or a benign thyroid nodule (not recorded which). Some clones in this sample may be carry-over from other donors' samples. The chain carries TRBV12-3 or TRBV12-4 and TRBJ2-1; D is perhaps TRBD1 or TRBD2 (6 bases each). The CDR3 region has the DNA TGTGCCAGCAGTTTCTACTCGGGGGCAGACAATGAGCAGTTCTTC. Translating gives CASSFYSGADNEQFF.